One sample yielded the 9 T cell receptor beta chains listed below, sequenced in a study of shared clonotypes between healthy human individuals. Clones were read by immunoSEQ multiplex PCR, and TCRdb kept only the in-frame ones, dropping some. The profile covers 150,000 to 200,000 clones, with 90% to 95% appearing a single time and around 0.067% taken by the ten largest. The material sequenced was naive CD4+ T cells sorted from blood. Subset described: CD45RA+ positively selected. The receptors here all came from a woman younger than 45 in good health.

J is TRBJ2-7 and V is TRBV4-1, with 8 bases fitting TRBD2. This CDR3 is 17 amino acids long. Germline V lookup: CDR1 MGHRA, CDR2 YSYEKL. The ends lost 3 bases at V and 0 bases at J; junction bases unmatched: 10. CDR3 sequence: CASSHPPATSVSYEQYF. For the CDR3, the DNA is TGCGCCAGCAGCCACCCGCCCGCGACTAGCGTCTCCTACGAGCAGTACTTC.

The V gene is TRBV2, the J gene TRBJ1-2, with 11 positions matching TRBD1. CDR1 and CDR2 (germline): SNHLY, FYNNEI. The CDR3 contains 13 residues. V was clipped by 6 bases and J by 6 bases; unmatched bases: 3. The CDR3 sequence is CASRPGQGDGYTF. CDR3 in DNA: TGTGCCAGCAGACCGGGACAGGGGGATGGCTACACCTTC.

This chain uses TRBV6-5 with TRBJ2-5; D gene uncertain. The end of the DNA aligns better with TRBJ2-7, so the J call may be wrong. The CDR3 length is 11 residues. Germline values: CDR1 MNHEY, CDR2 SVGAGI. CDR3 amino acids: CASSYMGEQYF. In DNA, the CDR3 is TGTGCCAGCAGTTACATGGGCGAGCAGTACTTC.

This clone has a single count. This chain links TRBV29-1 with TRBJ2-5, with TRBD1 matching over 7 bases. Near its end, the DNA agrees better with TRBJ2-7, so the J call may be wrong. This CDR3 region has 12 residues. Germline values: CDR1 SQVTM, CDR2 ANQGSEA. The CDR3, as DNA: TGCAGCGGCACCCGGGACAGTGGCGAGCAGTACTTC. Protein sequence: CSGTRDSGEQYF.

V gene TRBV5-1 combines with J gene TRBJ2-5, with D perhaps given as TRBD1 or TRBD2 (6 bases each). The V end lost 0 bases, the J end lost 0 bases, and 15 bases lay between the germline ends. Per the germline V gene, CDR1 is SGHRS and CDR2 is YFSETQ. The CDR3 consists of 17 residues. The CDR3 bases are TGCGCCAGCAGCTTGGGCAGGAGGGGGTTTGACCAAGAGACCCAGTACTTC. This codes for CASSLGRRGFDQETQYF.

For the CDR3, the DNA is TGTGCCAGCAGCTTCGTGTCAGGGCCTCGATCACCCCTCCACTTT. Its translation is CASSFVSGPRSPLHF. The chain carries TRBV5-6 and TRBJ1-6; maybe TRBD1 (5 bases). V was cut by 2 bases and J by 10 bases, with 16 bases left in between. Germline CDR1 and CDR2: SGHDT and YYEEEE. This CDR3 is built from 15 residues.

In its sample, this clone was seen once. This chain uses TRBV18 with TRBJ2-3; maybe TRBD1 (5 bases). The ends were cut back, 3 bases at V and 1 base at J, with 11 bases in the middle. The CDR3 covers 15 residues. Germline CDR1 is KGHSH and CDR2 is LQKENI. The CDR3 protein is CASSPVLGGTDTQYF. CDR3 nucleotides: TGTGCCAGCTCACCCGTCTTAGGGGGCACAGATACGCAGTATTTT. The whole variable domain, filled in from reference TRBV18 and TRBJ2-3, reads NAGVMQNPRHLVRRRGQEARLRCSPMKGHSHVYWYRQLPEEGLKFMVYLQKENIIDESGMPKERFSAEFPKEGPSILRIQQVVRGDSAAYFCASSPVLGGTDTQYFGPGTRLTVL.

A single count supports this clone. This chain uses TRBV5-1 with TRBJ2-6; D remains ambiguous. The length of the CDR3 is 15 residues. Trimming left V 3 bases short and J 0 bases short, with 7 bases between. Looked up from germline, CDR1 is SGHRS and CDR2 is YFSETQ. The CDR3 loop is CASSSILSGANVLTF. DNA for the CDR3: TGCGCCAGCAGCTCAATCCTCTCTGGGGCCAACGTCCTGACTTTC.

The J gene is TRBJ2-7, the V gene TRBV5-1, with TRBD2 matching over 10 bases. V lost 0 bases, J lost 7 bases, and 13 bases stayed unmatched. Germline CDR1 reads SGHRS; CDR2 reads YFSETQ. CDR3 size: 17 residues. The CDR3 reads CASSLVETSGPGGEQYF. The CDR3 bases are TGCGCCAGCAGCTTGGTGGAGACTAGCGGGCCCGGGGGGGAGCAGTACTTC.